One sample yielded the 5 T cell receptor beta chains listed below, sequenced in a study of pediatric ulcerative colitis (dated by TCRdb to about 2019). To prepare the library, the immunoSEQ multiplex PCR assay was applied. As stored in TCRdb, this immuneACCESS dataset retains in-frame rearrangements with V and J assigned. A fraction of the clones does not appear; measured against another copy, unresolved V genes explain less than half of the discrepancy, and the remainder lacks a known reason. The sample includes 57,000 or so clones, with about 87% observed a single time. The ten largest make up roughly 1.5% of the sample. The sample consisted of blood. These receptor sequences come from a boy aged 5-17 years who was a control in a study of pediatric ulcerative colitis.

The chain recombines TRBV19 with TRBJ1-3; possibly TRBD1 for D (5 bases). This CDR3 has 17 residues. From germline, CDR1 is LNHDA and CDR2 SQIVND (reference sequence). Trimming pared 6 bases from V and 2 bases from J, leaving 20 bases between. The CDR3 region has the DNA TGTGCCAGTAGATCGGGGGACGCAGGGATCACTGGAAACACCATATATTTT. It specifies CASRSGDAGITGNTIYF.

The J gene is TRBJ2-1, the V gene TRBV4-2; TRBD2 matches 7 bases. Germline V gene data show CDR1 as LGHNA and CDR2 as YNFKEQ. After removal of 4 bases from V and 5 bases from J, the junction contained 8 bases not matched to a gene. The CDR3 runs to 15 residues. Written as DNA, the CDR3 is TGTGCCAGCAGCCTCCGACCGGGACTAAACAATGAGCAGTTCTTC. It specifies CASSLRPGLNNEQFF.

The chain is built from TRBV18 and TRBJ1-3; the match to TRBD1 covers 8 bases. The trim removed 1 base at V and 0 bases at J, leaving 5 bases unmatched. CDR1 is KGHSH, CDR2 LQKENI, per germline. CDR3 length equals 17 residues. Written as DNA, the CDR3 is TGTGCCAGCTCACCACGATTGGACAGGGTCTCTGGAAACACCATATATTTT. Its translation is CASSPRLDRVSGNTIYF.

CDR3 protein: CASSLVGGQPQHF. CDR3 in DNA: TGCGCCAGCAGCTTGGTAGGGGGTCAGCCCCAGCATTTT. J is TRBJ1-5 and V is TRBV5-1, with a tentative D call TRBD1 (6 bases). V was pared by 0 bases and J by 6 bases, with 7 bases between. There are 13 residues in the CDR3. Germline-derived CDR1 and CDR2 are SGHRS and YFSETQ. Filled out from reference TRBV5-1 and TRBJ1-5, the complete variable domain reads KAGVTQTPRYLIKTRGQQVTLSCSPISGHRSVSWYQQTPGQGLQFLFEYFSETQRNKGNFPGRFSGRQFSNSRSEMNVSTLELGDSALYLCASSLVGGQPQHFGDGTRLSIL.

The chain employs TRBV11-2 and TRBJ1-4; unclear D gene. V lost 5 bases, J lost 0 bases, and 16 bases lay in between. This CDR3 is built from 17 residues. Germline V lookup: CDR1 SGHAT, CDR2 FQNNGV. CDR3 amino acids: CASSLRSPAATNEKLFF. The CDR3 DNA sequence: TGTGCCAGCAGCCTCCGTAGCCCGGCTGCAACTAATGAAAAACTGTTTTTT.